This TCR beta chain was captured in a study of blood T cell repertoires in COVID-19. Study-wide context: T cells, B-cell-depleted T cells, or PBMCs supplied cDNA or gDNA.

In the authors' workflow: Quantification of nucleated cells was approximated via reference gene primer amplification. Clones were sequenced by immunoSEQ multiplex PCR, and TCRdb holds only the in-frame ones, with some missing. That table is the source of V, J and clone size, and D and trimming were worked out from the DNA. This table has 120,000 to 150,000 clones, about 85% appearing once. This clonotype was obtained from a human donor with acute or convalescent COVID-19. The donor label of this sample is uncertain. The specimen was peripheral blood.

CDR3 region: CASSKGQRTDTQYF. CDR3 coding DNA: TGTGCCAGTAGCAAAGGACAGCGCACAGATACGCAGTATTTT. V usage is TRBV19 and J usage is TRBJ2-3, with D perhaps TRBD1 (6 bases). The CDR3 contains 14 residues. Trimming cost V 6 bases and J 1 base, with 11 bases left between them. The germline V gene has CDR1 LNHDA and CDR2 SQIVND (reference sequence). Complete variable domain (other parts from reference TRBV19 and TRBJ2-3): DGGITQSPKYLFRKEGQNVTLSCEQNLNHDAMYWYRQDPGQGLRLIYYSQIVNDFQKGDIAEGYSVSREKKESFPLTVTSAQKNPTAFYLCASSKGQRTDTQYFGPGTRLTVL.